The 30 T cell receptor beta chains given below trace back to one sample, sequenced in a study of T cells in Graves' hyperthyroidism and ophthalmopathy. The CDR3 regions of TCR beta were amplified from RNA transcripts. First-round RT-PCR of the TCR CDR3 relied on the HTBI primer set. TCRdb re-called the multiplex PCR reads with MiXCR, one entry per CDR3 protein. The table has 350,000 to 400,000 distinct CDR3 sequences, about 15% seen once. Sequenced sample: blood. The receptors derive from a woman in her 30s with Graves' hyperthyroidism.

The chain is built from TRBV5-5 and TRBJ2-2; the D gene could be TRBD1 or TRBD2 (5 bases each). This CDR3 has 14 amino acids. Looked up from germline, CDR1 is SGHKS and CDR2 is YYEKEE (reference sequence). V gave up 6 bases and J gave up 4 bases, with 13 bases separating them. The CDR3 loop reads CASIPGGRTGELFF. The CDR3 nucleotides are TGTGCCAGCATCCCTGGGGGTCGCACCGGGGAGCTGTTTTTT.

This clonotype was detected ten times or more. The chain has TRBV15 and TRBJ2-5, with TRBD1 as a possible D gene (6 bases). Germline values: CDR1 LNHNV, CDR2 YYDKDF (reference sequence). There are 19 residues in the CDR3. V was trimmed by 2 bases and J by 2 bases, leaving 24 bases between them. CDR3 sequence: CATSRSRVQGYAEQETQYF. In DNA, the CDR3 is TGTGCCACCAGCAGATCCCGGGTACAGGGTTACGCCGAACAAGAGACCCAGTACTTC. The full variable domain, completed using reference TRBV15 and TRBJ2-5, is DAMVIQNPRYQVTQFGKPVTLSCSQTLNHNVMYWYQQKSSQAPKLLFHYYDKDFNNEADTPDNFQSRRPNTSFCFLDIRSPGLGDTAMYLCATSRSRVQGYAEQETQYFGPGTRLLVL.

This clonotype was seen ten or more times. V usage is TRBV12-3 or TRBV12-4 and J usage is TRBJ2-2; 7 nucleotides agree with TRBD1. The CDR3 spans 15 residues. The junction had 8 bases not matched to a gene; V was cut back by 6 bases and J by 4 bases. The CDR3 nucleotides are TGTGCCAGCAGCAGACAGGGATCGGGCACCGGGGAGCTGTTTTTT. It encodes CASSRQGSGTGELFF.

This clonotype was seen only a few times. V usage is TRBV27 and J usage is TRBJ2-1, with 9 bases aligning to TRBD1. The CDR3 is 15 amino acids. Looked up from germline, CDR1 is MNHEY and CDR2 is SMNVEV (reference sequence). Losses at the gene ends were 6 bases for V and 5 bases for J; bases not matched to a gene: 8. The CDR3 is CASRPRDRANNEQFF. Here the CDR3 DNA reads TGTGCCAGCAGGCCCCGGGACAGGGCTAACAATGAGCAGTTCTTC.

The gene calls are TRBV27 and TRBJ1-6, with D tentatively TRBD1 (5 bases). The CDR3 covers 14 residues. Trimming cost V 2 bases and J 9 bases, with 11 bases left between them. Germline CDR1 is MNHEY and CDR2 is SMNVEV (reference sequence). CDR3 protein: CASSLLRVSSPLHF. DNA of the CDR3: TGTGCCAGCAGTTTACTCAGGGTTAGTTCACCCCTCCACTTT.

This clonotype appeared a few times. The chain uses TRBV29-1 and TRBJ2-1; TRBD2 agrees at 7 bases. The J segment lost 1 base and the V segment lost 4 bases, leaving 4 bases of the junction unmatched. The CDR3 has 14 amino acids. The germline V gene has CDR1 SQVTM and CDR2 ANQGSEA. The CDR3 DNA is TGCAGCGTTGCCTGGCGGGAGTCCTACAATGAGCAGTTCTTC. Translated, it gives CSVAWRESYNEQFF.

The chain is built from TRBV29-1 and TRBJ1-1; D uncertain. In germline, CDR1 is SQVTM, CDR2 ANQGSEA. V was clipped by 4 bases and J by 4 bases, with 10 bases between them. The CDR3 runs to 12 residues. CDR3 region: CSVGVVGTEAFF. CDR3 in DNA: TGCAGCGTTGGGGTGGTGGGCACTGAAGCTTTCTTT.

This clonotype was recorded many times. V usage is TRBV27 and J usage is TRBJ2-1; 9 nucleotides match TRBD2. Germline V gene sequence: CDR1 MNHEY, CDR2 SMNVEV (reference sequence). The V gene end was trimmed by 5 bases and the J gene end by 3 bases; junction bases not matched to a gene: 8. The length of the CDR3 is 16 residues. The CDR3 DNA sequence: TGTGCCAGCAGTAGCATAGCGGGAGAAGTCTACAATGAGCAGTTCTTC. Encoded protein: CASSSIAGEVYNEQFF.

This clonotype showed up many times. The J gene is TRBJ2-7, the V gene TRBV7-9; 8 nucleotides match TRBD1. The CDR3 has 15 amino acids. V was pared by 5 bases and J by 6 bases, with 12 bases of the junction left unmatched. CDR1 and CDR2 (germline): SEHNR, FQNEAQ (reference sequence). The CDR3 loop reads CASSASWTGIGEQYF. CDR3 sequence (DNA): TGTGCCAGCAGCGCCTCTTGGACAGGGATTGGCGAGCAGTACTTC.

In DNA, the CDR3 is TGTGCCACCCTCGGGGACAGGGGTTATGAGCAGTTCTTC. This gives the protein CATLGDRGYEQFF. The chain couples TRBV15 to TRBJ2-1, with TRBD1 identical over 10 bases. The V segment lost 8 bases and the J segment 8 bases; nucleotides outside the gene matches: 6. The CDR3 runs 13 residues. Germline V gene lookup returns CDR1 LNHNV and CDR2 YYDKDF (reference sequence).

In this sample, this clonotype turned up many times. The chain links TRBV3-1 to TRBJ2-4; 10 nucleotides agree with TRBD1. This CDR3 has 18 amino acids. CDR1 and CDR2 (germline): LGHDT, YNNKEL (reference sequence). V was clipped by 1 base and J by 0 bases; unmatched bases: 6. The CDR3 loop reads CASSQARDRGLAKNIQYF. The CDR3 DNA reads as TGTGCCAGCAGCCAAGCGAGAGACAGGGGGCTAGCCAAAAACATTCAGTACTTC.

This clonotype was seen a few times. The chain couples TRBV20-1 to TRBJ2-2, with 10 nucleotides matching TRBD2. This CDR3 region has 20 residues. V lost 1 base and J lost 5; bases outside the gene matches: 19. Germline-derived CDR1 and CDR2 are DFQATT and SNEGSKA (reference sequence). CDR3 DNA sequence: TGCAGTGCTAGAGTTCCTAGCGGGAGAGGGGGAGGGAAGTGGACCGGGGAGCTGTTTTTT. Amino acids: CSARVPSGRGGGKWTGELFF.

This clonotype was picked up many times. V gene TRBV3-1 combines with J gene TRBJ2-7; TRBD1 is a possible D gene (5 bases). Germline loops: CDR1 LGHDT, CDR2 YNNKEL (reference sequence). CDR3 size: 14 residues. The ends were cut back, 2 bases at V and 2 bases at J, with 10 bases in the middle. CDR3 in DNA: TGTGCCAGCAGCCAACATGGGGCAGCCTACGAGCAGTACTTC. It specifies CASSQHGAAYEQYF.

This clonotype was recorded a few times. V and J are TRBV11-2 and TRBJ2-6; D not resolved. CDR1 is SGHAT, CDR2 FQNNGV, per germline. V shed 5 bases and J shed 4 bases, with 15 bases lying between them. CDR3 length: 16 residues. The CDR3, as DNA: TGTGCCAGCAGCCTAGTGAAGGGTCTAGGGGCCAACGTCCTGACTTTC. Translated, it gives CASSLVKGLGANVLTF.

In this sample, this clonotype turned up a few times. This CDR3 is CAIRRGGTSDGYTF. As DNA, the CDR3 is TGTGCCATCAGAAGGGGCGGGACAAGTGACGGCTACACCTTC. The J gene is TRBJ1-2, the V gene TRBV10-3; weak D call: TRBD1 (6 bases). CDR1 is ENHRY and CDR2 is SYGVKD in the germline V gene. Trimming cost V 6 bases and J 8 bases, with 19 bases left between them. CDR3 length: 14 amino acids.

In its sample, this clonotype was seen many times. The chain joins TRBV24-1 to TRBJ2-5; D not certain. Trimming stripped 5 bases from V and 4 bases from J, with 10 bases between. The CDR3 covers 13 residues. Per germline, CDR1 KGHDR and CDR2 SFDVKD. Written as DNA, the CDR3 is TGTGCCACCAGTGGTGCCGGGCTAGAGACCCAGTACTTC. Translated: CATSGAGLETQYF.

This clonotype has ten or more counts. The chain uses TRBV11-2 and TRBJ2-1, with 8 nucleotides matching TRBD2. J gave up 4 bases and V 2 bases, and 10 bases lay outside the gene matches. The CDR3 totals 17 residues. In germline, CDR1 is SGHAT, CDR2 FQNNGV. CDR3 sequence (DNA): TGTGCCAGCAGCTTAAGCGGCGGGAGGAGAGCTTACAATGAGCAGTTCTTC. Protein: CASSLSGGRRAYNEQFF.

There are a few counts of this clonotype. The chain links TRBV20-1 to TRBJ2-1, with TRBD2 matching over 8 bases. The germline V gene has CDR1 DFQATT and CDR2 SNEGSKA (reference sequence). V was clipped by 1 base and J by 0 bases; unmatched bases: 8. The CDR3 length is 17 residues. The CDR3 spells CSARAVLAVTSYNEQFF. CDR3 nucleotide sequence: TGCAGTGCTAGAGCCGTACTAGCGGTAACCTCCTACAATGAGCAGTTCTTC.

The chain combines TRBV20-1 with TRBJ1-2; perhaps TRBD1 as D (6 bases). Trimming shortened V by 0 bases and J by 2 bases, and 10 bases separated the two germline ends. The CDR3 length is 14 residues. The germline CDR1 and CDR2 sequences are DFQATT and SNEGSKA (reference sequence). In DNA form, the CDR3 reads TGCAGTGCTAGAGATCCTCAGGGGAACTATGGCTACACCTTC. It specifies CSARDPQGNYGYTF.

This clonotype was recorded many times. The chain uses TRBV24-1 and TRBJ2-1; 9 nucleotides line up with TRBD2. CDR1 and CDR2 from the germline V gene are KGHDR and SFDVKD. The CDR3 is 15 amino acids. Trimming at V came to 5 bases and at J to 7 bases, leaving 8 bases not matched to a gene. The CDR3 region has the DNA TGTGCCACCAGTGCCCTGGCGGGAGGGCCTAATGAGCAGTTCTTC. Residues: CATSALAGGPNEQFF.

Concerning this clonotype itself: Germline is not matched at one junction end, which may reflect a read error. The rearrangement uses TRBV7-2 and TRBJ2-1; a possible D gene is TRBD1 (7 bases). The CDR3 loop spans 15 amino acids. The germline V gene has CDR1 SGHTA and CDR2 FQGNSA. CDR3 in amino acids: CASSLRAGGYSEQFF. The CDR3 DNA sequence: TGTGCCAGCAGCTTAAGGGCAGGGGGGTACAGTGAGCAGTTCTTC.

CDR3 DNA sequence: TGTGCCAGCAGCCAAGATGGGGTGGCCGCAGATACGCAGTATTTT. Translated: CASSQDGVAADTQYF. The chain uses TRBV3-1 and TRBJ2-3; no clear D. Germline values: CDR1 LGHDT, CDR2 YNNKEL (reference sequence). V was trimmed by 0 bases and J by 4 bases, leaving 11 bases between them. This CDR3 has 15 amino acids.

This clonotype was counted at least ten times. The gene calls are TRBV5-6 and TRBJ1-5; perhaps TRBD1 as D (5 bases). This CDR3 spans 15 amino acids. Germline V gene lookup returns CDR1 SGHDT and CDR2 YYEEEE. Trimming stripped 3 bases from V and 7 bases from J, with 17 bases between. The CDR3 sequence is CASSWGGESFQPQHF. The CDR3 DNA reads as TGTGCCAGCAGCTGGGGGGGGGAGAGCTTCCAGCCCCAGCATTTT.

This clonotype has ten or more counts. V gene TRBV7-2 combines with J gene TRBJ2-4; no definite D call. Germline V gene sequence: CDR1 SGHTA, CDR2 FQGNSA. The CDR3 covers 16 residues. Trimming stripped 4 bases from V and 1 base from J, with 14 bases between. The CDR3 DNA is TGTGCCAGCAGCTGGACCTTGTCTCGGGCCAAAAACATTCAGTACTTC. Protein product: CASSWTLSRAKNIQYF.

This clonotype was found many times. As DNA, the CDR3 is TGTGCCAGCAGCTTTAGCGGGGGATACGAGCAGTACTTC. Amino acids: CASSFSGGYEQYF. This chain uses TRBV12-3 or TRBV12-4 with TRBJ2-7, with 9 bases identical to TRBD2. With 6 bases clipped from V and 4 bases from J, the junction kept 4 bases outside the gene matches. The CDR3 contains 13 residues.

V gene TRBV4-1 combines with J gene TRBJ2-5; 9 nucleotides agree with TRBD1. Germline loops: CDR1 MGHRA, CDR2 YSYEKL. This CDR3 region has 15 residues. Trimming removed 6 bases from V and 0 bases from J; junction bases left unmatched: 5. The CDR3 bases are TGCGCCAGCAGTGGCGGACAGGGGTACCAAGAGACCCAGTACTTC. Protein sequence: CASSGGQGYQETQYF.

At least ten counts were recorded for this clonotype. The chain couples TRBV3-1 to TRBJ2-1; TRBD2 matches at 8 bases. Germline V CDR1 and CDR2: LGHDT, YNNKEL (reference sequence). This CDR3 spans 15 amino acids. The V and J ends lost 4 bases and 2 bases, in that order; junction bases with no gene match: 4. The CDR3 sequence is CASSRGGRPYNEQFF. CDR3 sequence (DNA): TGTGCCAGCAGCCGGGGCGGGAGGCCCTACAATGAGCAGTTCTTC.

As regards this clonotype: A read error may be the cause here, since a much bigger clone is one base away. The CDR3, as DNA: TGTGCCAGCAGTGGCTCTAGCGGAGCCTACAATGAGAAGTTCTTC. Amino acids: CASSGSSGAYNEKFF. The chain combines TRBV28 with TRBJ2-1, with TRBD2 identical over 7 bases. Looked up from germline, CDR1 is MDHEN and CDR2 is SYDVKM. The CDR3 sequence is 15 residues long.

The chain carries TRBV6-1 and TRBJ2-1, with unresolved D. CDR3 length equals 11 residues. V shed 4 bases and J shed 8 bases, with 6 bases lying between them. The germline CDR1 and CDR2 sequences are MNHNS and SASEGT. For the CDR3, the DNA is TGTGCCAGCAGTGGGTACGATGAGCAGTTCTTC. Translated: CASSGYDEQFF.

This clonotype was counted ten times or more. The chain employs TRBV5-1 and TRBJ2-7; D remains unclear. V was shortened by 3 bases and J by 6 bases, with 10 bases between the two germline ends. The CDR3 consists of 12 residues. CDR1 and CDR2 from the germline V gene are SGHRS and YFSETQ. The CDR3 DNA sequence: TGCGCCAGCAGCTCACAAACCCCCGAGCAGTACTTC. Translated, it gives CASSSQTPEQYF.